Listed here is a single T cell receptor (beta chain). The record originates from a study of cytomegalovirus exposure and HLA in healthy donors. This PCR relied on a set of 60 Vbeta primers and 13 Jbeta primers. Assay: immunoSEQ multiplex PCR; the TCRdb copy retains only in-frame clones and omits some. In the table there are about 140,000 clones, 65% to 85% of which are singletons. This CDR3 region has 16 residues. V lost 0 bases and J lost 7; bases outside the gene matches: 6. Germline V gives CDR1 SGHRS, CDR2 YFSETQ. The source is a male donor in good health and CMV-seronegative. Sequenced: PBMCs. The chain has TRBV5-1 and TRBJ2-1, with 11 nucleotides matching TRBD1. CDR3 in DNA: TGCGCCAGCAGCTTGGGGGGGACAGGGGGAATTAATGAGCAGTTCTTC. Encoded protein: CASSLGGTGGINEQFF.